This TCR beta chain was identified in a study of blood T cell repertoires in COVID-19 (dated by TCRdb to 2020 to 2021). At the level of the whole study: Collaborator samples came from the United States, Italy and Spain and covered acute and convalescent phases of COVID-19. Samples came from the ongoing ImmuneRACE study (first 160 participants) plus 1,254 subjects from 6 global collaborators. The prospective study material was composed of cDNA or gDNA derived from T cells, B-cell-depleted T cells, or PBMCs. Nearly every sample came with metadata listing a de-identified subject ID, COVID-19 status, age in years and sex. The repertoires were made available in a free public database intended to serve as a resource for research on the immune response to SARS-CoV-2. Subjects who had been exposed to COVID-19, were actively infected with it, or had recovered from it provided the deeply sampled blood TCRbeta repertoires that made up the dataset. Where HLA class I and class II types were available, the types were taken from metadata supplied by the sample provider, not from assay-based typing. Study-wide findings and limitations: The amount of clinical and demographic metadata varied by source and participant and was provided uncurated.

The immunoSEQ Assay, a bias-controlled multiplex PCR, was used to amplify TCRbeta CDR3 regions from genomic DNA. Under the source paper's analysis protocol: The number of nucleated cells in each sample was estimated by amplification of reference gene primers within the assay. To quantify the absolute abundance of each unique TCRbeta CDR3 rearrangement, sequence reads were collapsed and filtered. For each sample, productive Simpson clonality was calculated as the square root of Simpson's diversity index across productive rearrangements. TCRdb took over this immuneACCESS table, retaining in-frame rearrangements with V and J assigned. Such tables are incomplete; in checked studies, under half of the missing clones stem from an unresolved V gene, and the remainder is unexplained. V and J calls and clone size are given by that table; D and trimming were obtained from the DNA. This sample is represented by 50,000 or so clones; 90% to 95% of them were singletons. Around a tenth of the sample belongs to the ten largest clones.

The collaborating institutions used their own protocols to collect whole blood in K2EDTA tubes. For TCRbeta analysis, collaborators shipped samples as frozen whole blood, isolated PBMCs, or DNA extracted from either of those sample types. As regards this clone: It has no known antigen specificity. Nothing much larger sits one base from this clone, and base qualities are not available.

The sequence derives from an elderly woman with acute or convalescent COVID-19. The sequenced sample was peripheral blood.

The DNA reads as follows: TGTGCCAGCACCCTCCTTAGTAATTCACCCCTCCACTTT. Translation gives CASTLLSNSPLHF. Here the chain combines TRBV28 and TRBJ1-6, with the D segment identity uncertain. The cysteine opens and the phenylalanine closes a CDR3 of 13 amino acids. Left in the record is the CDR3 DNA by itself, 39 bases read in frame from the first base. At the junction V is shortened by 7 bases and J by 6 bases, with 10 bases in between. For CDR1 and CDR2, the germline V gene lists MDHEN and SYDVKM.